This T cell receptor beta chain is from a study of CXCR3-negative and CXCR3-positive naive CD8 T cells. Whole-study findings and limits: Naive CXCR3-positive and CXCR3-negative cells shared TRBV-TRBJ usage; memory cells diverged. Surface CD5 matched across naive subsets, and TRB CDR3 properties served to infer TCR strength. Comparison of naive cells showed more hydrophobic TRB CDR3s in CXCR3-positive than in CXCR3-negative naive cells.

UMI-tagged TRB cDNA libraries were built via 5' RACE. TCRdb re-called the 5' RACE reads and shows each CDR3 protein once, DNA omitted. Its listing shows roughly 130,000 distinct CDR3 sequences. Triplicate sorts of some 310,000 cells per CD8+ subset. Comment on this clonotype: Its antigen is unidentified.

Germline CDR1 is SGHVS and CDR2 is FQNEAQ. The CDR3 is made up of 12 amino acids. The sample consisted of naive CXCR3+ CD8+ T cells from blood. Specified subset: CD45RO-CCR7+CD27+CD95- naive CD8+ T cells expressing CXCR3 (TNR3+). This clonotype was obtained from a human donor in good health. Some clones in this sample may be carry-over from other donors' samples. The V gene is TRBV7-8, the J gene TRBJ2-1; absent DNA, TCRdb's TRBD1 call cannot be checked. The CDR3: CASSPQGREQFF.